The 14 T cell receptor beta chains below all came from one sample that was sequenced in a study of human versus mouse CDR3 diversity and MHC coevolution. Clones were read by immunoSEQ multiplex PCR, and TCRdb kept only the in-frame ones, dropping some. The table lists about 60,000 clones, around 94% of them singletons. Sequencing was performed on naive CD4+ T cells from blood. The subset: CD45RO-negative CD62L-positive naive CD4 T cells. These receptors were obtained from a person aged 55 to 70 in good health.

This chain joins TRBV2 and TRBJ2-7; TRBD2 matches at 10 bases. Germline CDR1 reads SNHLY; CDR2 reads FYNNEI. The CDR3 has 16 amino acids. Trimming at V came to 2 bases and at J to 6 bases, leaving 10 bases not matched to a gene. The CDR3 DNA reads as TGTGCCAGCAGTGAACGAGGGCTAGCGGGAGTTGCCGAGCAGTACTTC. Amino acid sequence: CASSERGLAGVAEQYF.

As for this clone: The germline gene is not matched at one end of the junction; a read error may be the cause. The chain has TRBV5-1 and TRBJ1-5, with 7 bases fitting TRBD1. Germline CDR1 is SGHRS and CDR2 is YFSETQ. CDR3 length equals 14 residues. In nucleotides, the CDR3 is TGCGCCGGCAGGGGGGCGGATAGCAATCAGCCCCAGCATTTT. Protein: CAGRGADSNQPQHF.

The rearrangement links TRBV5-1 to TRBJ2-7; 8 bases match TRBD2. The CDR3 loop spans 15 amino acids. CDR1 SGHRS and CDR2 YFSETQ come from the germline V gene. The V segment lost 3 bases and the J segment 3 bases; nucleotides outside the gene matches: 8. DNA for the CDR3: TGCGCCAGCAGCTCCATAGCGGGAAGGGGCTACGAGCAGTACTTC. Protein: CASSSIAGRGYEQYF.

The V call is TRBV7-9, the J call TRBJ1-1, with D possibly TRBD1 on 5 matching bases. This CDR3 contains 14 residues. Trimming pared 5 bases from V and 3 bases from J, leaving 13 bases between. Looked up from germline, CDR1 is SEHNR and CDR2 is FQNEAQ (reference sequence). CDR3 coding DNA: TGTGCCAGCAGCCCAGGGAGGGCGGACACTGAAGCTTTCTTT. This translates into CASSPGRADTEAFF.

The CDR3 sequence is CASSPSNEGQKYF. The CDR3, as DNA: TGTGCCAGCTCACCATCGAACGAGGGACAGAAGTACTTC. The chain combines TRBV18 with TRBJ2-7; 7 bases align to TRBD1. The CDR3 totals 13 residues. V shed 2 bases, J shed 11 bases, and the junction held 9 bases outside the gene matches. Germline V gives CDR1 KGHSH, CDR2 LQKENI.

The J gene is TRBJ2-7, the V gene TRBV7-9; D call uncertain. The V end lost 3 bases, the J end lost 2 bases, and 5 bases lay between the germline ends. From germline, CDR1 is SEHNR and CDR2 FQNEAQ (reference sequence). CDR3 length: 12 amino acids. DNA of the CDR3: TGTGCCAGCAGCTTGAGCACCTACGAGCAGTACTTC. Translation gives CASSLSTYEQYF. The full variable domain, completed using reference TRBV7-9 and TRBJ2-7, is DTGVSQNPRHKITKRGQNVTFRCDPISEHNRLYWYRQTLGQGPEFLTYFQNEAQLEKSRLLSDRFSAERPKGSFSTLEIQRTEQGDSAMYLCASSLSTYEQYFGPGTRLTVT.

The chain links TRBV5-1 to TRBJ2-5; 9 bases are a match to TRBD2. The CDR3 is made up of 13 amino acids. With 6 bases clipped from V and 3 bases from J, the junction kept 3 bases outside the gene matches. Germline V gene lookup returns CDR1 SGHRS and CDR2 YFSETQ. The CDR3 DNA reads as TGCGCCAGCAAACTAGCGGGTGAAGAGACCCAGTACTTC. It translates to CASKLAGEETQYF.

CDR3: CASTSREGAKLFF. CDR3 DNA: TGTGCCAGCACCTCCCGAGAGGGAGCGAAACTGTTTTTT. This chain connects TRBV11-3 to TRBJ1-4; D is uncertain. With 7 bases removed from V and 11 bases from J, the gap between germline ends came to 17 bases. CDR1 and CDR2 from the germline V gene are SGHNT and YENEEA. CDR3 length: 13 residues.

V usage is TRBV5-1 and J usage is TRBJ2-2, with D hard to call. Germline values: CDR1 SGHRS, CDR2 YFSETQ. With 5 bases removed from V and 1 base from J, the gap between germline ends came to 9 bases. This CDR3 spans 14 amino acids. The CDR3 DNA sequence: TGCGCCAGCAGGTACGCGGTGAACACCGGGGAGCTGTTTTTT. Protein product: CASRYAVNTGELFF.

The chain employs TRBV6-5 and TRBJ2-7; maybe TRBD1 (6 bases). This CDR3 is built from 14 residues. Germline assignment: CDR1 MNHEY and CDR2 SVGAGI. V lost 5 bases and J 2 bases, leaving 13 bases between the germline ends. CDR3 loop: CASSDRQDTYEQYF. The DNA of the CDR3 is TGTGCCAGCAGTGACCGACAGGACACCTACGAGCAGTACTTC.

The table lists this clone with a few counts. V is TRBV14 and J is TRBJ2-2, with 9 bases fitting TRBD1. With V trimmed by 3 bases and J by 2 bases, 4 bases remained unmatched. There are 16 residues in the CDR3. Germline CDR1 and CDR2: SGHDN and FVKESK. The CDR3 nucleotides are TGTGCCAGCAGCCAGACAGGGGGAGGAAACACCGGGGAGCTGTTTTTT. It codes for CASSQTGGGNTGELFF.

The chain uses TRBV2 and TRBJ2-2, with 8 bases aligning to TRBD2. Per germline, CDR1 SNHLY and CDR2 FYNNEI. Germline trimming cut 6 bases from V and 5 bases from J; bases unmatched to any gene: 8. The CDR3 has 15 amino acids. CDR3 in DNA: TGTGCCAGCAGCTCCAGCGGGAGCACAACCGGGGAGCTGTTTTTT. Residues: CASSSSGSTTGELFF.

The rearrangement uses TRBV6-5 and TRBJ1-2; 7 positions match TRBD1. This CDR3 has 13 residues. Looked up from germline, CDR1 is MNHEY and CDR2 is SVGAGI. The ends lost 5 bases at V and 4 bases at J; junction bases unmatched: 4. The CDR3 nucleotides read TGTGCCAGCAGTAGAGGGGGCTTCTATGGCTACACCTTC. Protein sequence: CASSRGGFYGYTF.

V and J are TRBV7-2 and TRBJ2-7, with 12 nucleotides matching TRBD2. Gene TRBJ2-1 matches the end of the DNA better, so the J call may be wrong. The CDR3 spans 15 residues. The germline gives CDR1 SGHTA, CDR2 FQGNSA. For the CDR3, the DNA is TGTGCCAGCACCCAACTAGCGGGAGGATCCGATGAGCAGTTCTTC. This sequence encodes CASTQLAGGSDEQFF.